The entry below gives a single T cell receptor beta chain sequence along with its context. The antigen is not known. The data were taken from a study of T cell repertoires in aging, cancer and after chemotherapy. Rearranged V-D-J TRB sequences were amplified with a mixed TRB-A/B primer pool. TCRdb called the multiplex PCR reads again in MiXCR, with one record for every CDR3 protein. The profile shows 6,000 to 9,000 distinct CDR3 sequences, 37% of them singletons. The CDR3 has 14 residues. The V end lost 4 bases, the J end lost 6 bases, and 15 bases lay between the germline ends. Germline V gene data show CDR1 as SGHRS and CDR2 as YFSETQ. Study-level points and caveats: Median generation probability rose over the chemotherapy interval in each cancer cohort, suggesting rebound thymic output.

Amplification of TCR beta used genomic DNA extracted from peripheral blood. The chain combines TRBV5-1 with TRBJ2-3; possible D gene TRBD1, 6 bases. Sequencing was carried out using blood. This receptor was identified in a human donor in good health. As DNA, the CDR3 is TGCGCCAGCAGCGCCGACTCAGGGGCGGATACGCAGTATTTT. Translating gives CASSADSGADTQYF.